This is a list of T cell receptor beta chains from one sample in a study of spatial heterogeneity in lung cancer. TCRdb reanalysed the 5' RACE reads using MiXCR and keeps one entry per CDR3 protein. The sample shows 1,200 or so distinct CDR3 sequences, roughly a quarter of them seen only once. The sequencing used PBMCs, collected at follow-up. All receptors come from a male donor with early-stage non-small cell lung cancer. Both conserved end residues are part of each CDR3. D genes are given only for firm matches. Size is omitted from some rows. Given values are once, few, many or a class for expanded clones.

J: TRBJ1-2; D: TRBD1; V: TRBV7-8; size: many; CDR3: CASSLPGQGEHGYTF; DNA: TGTGCCAGCAGCTTACCGGGACAGGGGGAGCATGGCTACACCTTC
J: TRBJ2-7; D: TRBD2; V: TRBV13; size: large; CDR3: CASRPLGSGGPYEQYF; DNA: TGTGCCAGCAGGCCCCTCGGATCGGGGGGGCCCTACGAGCAGTACTTC
J: TRBJ2-1; D: .; V: TRBV5-1; size: .; CDR3: CASRSTGGPYNEQFF; DNA: TGCGCCAGCAGGTCGACAGGCGGCCCCTACAATGAGCAGTTCTTC
J: TRBJ2-3; D: .; V: TRBV19; size: .; CDR3: CATQRGFEDTQYF; DNA: TGTGCCACCCAACGTGGGTTCGAAGATACGCAGTATTTT
J: TRBJ2-3; D: TRBD2; V: TRBV5-5; size: .; CDR3: CASSLTSGDTDTQYF; DNA: TGTGCCAGCAGCTTGACTAGCGGGGACACAGATACGCAGTATTTT
J: TRBJ2-1; D: TRBD2; V: TRBV14; size: .; CDR3: CANSEFTGLAGNEQFF; DNA: TGTGCCAACAGCGAATTCACGGGACTAGCGGGCAATGAGCAGTTCTTC
J: TRBJ1-2; D: .; V: TRBV6-5; size: many; CDR3: CASSYWRESNYGYTF; DNA: TGTGCCAGCAGTTACTGGAGGGAAAGTAACTATGGCTACACCTTC
J: TRBJ1-4; D: TRBD1; V: TRBV6-6; size: few; CDR3: CASSSGQFNEKLFF; DNA: TGTGCCAGCAGCTCGGGACAGTTTAATGAAAAACTGTTTTTT
J: TRBJ2-5; D: .; V: TRBV29-1; size: .; CDR3: CSVSRSGAPQETQYF; DNA: TGCAGCGTTTCCCGCTCCGGGGCCCCGCAAGAGACCCAGTACTTC
J: TRBJ2-1; D: TRBD1; V: TRBV28; size: .; CDR3: CASSGGQGDNEQFF; DNA: TGTGCCAGCAGTGGGGGACAGGGGGACAATGAGCAGTTCTTC
J: TRBJ2-6; D: .; V: TRBV5-8; size: .; CDR3: CASSYSGANVLTF; DNA: TGTGCCAGCAGTTATTCTGGGGCCAACGTCCTGACTTTC
J: TRBJ2-3; D: .; V: TRBV6-2/TRBV6-3; size: .; CDR3: CASSPMGADTQYF; DNA: TGTGCCAGCAGTCCGATGGGCGCGGATACGCAGTATTTT
J: TRBJ1-1; D: TRBD1; V: TRBV6-1; size: .; CDR3: CASSRTGGWDTEAFF; DNA: TGTGCCAGCAGTAGGACAGGGGGCTGGGACACTGAAGCTTTCTTT
J: TRBJ2-5; D: .; V: TRBV3-1; size: .; CDR3: CASSQGLQGVQETQYF; DNA: TGTGCCAGCAGCCAAGGTCTACAGGGTGTCCAAGAGACCCAGTACTTC
J: TRBJ2-3; D: .; V: TRBV10-3; size: .; CDR3: CAISEMTSTDTQYF; DNA: TGTGCCATCAGTGAGATGACTAGCACAGATACGCAGTATTTT
J: TRBJ2-1; D: .; V: TRBV28; size: medium-sized; CDR3: CASSLRPGHGGYNEQFF; DNA: TGTGCCAGCAGCCTGAGACCGGGACACGGAGGGTACAATGAGCAGTTCTTC
J: TRBJ1-1; D: .; V: TRBV3-1; size: .; CDR3: CASSPQVNTEAFF; DNA: TGTGCCAGCAGCCCTCAAGTGAACACTGAAGCTTTCTTT
J: TRBJ2-1; D: .; V: TRBV28; size: large; CDR3: CASSPSDGGGNEQFF; DNA: TGTGCCAGCAGCCCCTCTGATGGGGGCGGGAATGAGCAGTTCTTC
J: TRBJ2-7; D: TRBD1; V: TRBV28; size: few; CDR3: CASSPPGQGVDEQYF; DNA: TGTGCCAGCAGTCCCCCGGGACAGGGGGTTGACGAGCAGTACTTC
J: TRBJ2-6; D: .; V: TRBV20-1; size: .; CDR3: CSARRGLSGANVLTF; DNA: TGCAGTGCTCGGCGAGGACTGTCTGGGGCCAACGTCCTGACTTTC
J: TRBJ2-2; D: TRBD2; V: TRBV19; size: large; CDR3: CASSHSRATSGRARGTGELFF; DNA: TGTGCCAGTAGCCACTCAAGGGCAACTAGCGGGAGGGCGAGAGGGACCGGGGAGCTGTTTTTT
J: TRBJ2-2; D: .; V: TRBV28; size: medium-sized; CDR3: CASSFGLPGELFF; DNA: TGTGCCAGCAGTTTCGGACTTCCGGGGGAGCTGTTTTTT
J: TRBJ2-5; D: .; V: TRBV7-7; size: .; CDR3: CASSLGTQGITGPEETQYF; DNA: TGTGCCAGCAGCTTAGGGACCCAGGGCATTACCGGGCCCGAAGAGACCCAGTACTTC
J: TRBJ2-7; D: TRBD1; V: TRBV6-5; size: .; CDR3: CASSYSTGEHYEQYF; DNA: TGTGCCAGCAGTTACTCGACAGGGGAGCATTACGAGCAGTACTTC
J: TRBJ1-1; D: .; V: TRBV2; size: .; CDR3: CASTQMGGRSAFF; DNA: TGTGCCAGCACCCAGATGGGGGGACGGTCAGCTTTCTTT
J: TRBJ1-2; D: .; V: TRBV28; size: .; CDR3: CATAANYGYTF; DNA: TGTGCCACCGCTGCTAACTATGGCTACACCTTC
J: TRBJ1-2; D: TRBD1; V: TRBV2; size: many; CDR3: CASSERAGGAYGYTF; DNA: TGTGCCAGCAGTGAACGGGCAGGGGGCGCCTATGGCTACACCTTC
J: TRBJ2-1; D: .; V: TRBV7-2; size: .; CDR3: CASGARRVNEQFF; DNA: TGTGCCAGTGGCGCCCGAAGAGTCAATGAGCAGTTCTTC
J: TRBJ2-7; D: TRBD2; V: TRBV14; size: .; CDR3: CASSQGLAGRGEQYF; DNA: TGTGCCAGCAGCCAAGGACTAGCGGGACGGGGCGAGCAGTACTTC